Following are 6 T cell receptor beta chains from one sample sequenced in a study of blood T cell repertoires in COVID-19. Sequenced by immunoSEQ multiplex PCR; TCRdb stores in-frame clones only, minus some. Here the sample spans 50,000 to 70,000 clones, about 78% being singletons. Material: peripheral blood. Source of these receptors: a man aged 50 or older with active or convalescent COVID-19.

Here the CDR3 reads CASSRRASGSSTSYNEQFF. CDR3 coding DNA: TGTGCCAGCAGCCGTCGGGCTAGCGGGAGTTCTACGTCCTACAATGAGCAGTTCTTC. The chain joins TRBV2 to TRBJ2-1, with TRBD2 identical over 10 bases. V trimming: 6 bases; J trimming: 1 base; junction bases outside the gene matches: 15. CDR3 length: 19 residues. Germline V CDR1 and CDR2: SNHLY, FYNNEI.

This clone was counted a few times. The chain is built from TRBV5-1 and TRBJ2-3; the match to TRBD2 covers 8 bases. CDR1 and CDR2 (germline): SGHRS, YFSETQ. Trimming at V came to 6 bases and at J to 4 bases, leaving 7 bases not matched to a gene. This CDR3 has 14 amino acids. The CDR3 DNA is TGCGCCAGCAACCTCGGGGGGGGCGCAGATACGCAGTATTTT. Translated: CASNLGGGADTQYF.

J is TRBJ2-1 and V is TRBV29-1; possibly TRBD1 for D (5 bases). Germline assignment: CDR1 SQVTM and CDR2 ANQGSEA. V lost 3 bases to trimming and J lost 7 bases, with 13 bases between them. This CDR3 has 13 amino acids. The CDR3: CSVDKDKGNEQFF. The DNA for the CDR3 is TGCAGCGTTGATAAGGACAAGGGGAATGAGCAGTTCTTC.

This clone was counted only a few times. The V call is TRBV11-2, the J call TRBJ2-7, with 9 bases that match TRBD1. Per germline, CDR1 SGHAT and CDR2 FQNNGV. Trimming removed 5 bases from V and 5 bases from J; junction bases left unmatched: 10. CDR3 size: 15 residues. The CDR3, as DNA: TGTGCCAGCAGCCTTGAGGGACAGGGACTGGACGAGCAGTACTTC. Translated, it gives CASSLEGQGLDEQYF. Drawing the rest from reference TRBV11-2 and TRBJ2-7, the complete variable domain is EAGVAQSPRYKIIEKRQSVAFWCNPISGHATLYWYQQILGQGPKLLIQFQNNGVVDDSQLPKDRFSAERLKGVDSTLKIQPAKLEDSAVYLCASSLEGQGLDEQYFGPGTRLTVT.

J is TRBJ2-1 and V is TRBV5-1; TRBD2 might be the D (5 bases). This CDR3 comprises 15 residues. Trimming shortened V by 3 bases and J by 3 bases, and 13 bases separated the two germline ends. From germline, CDR1 is SGHRS and CDR2 YFSETQ. For the CDR3, the DNA is TGCGCCAGCAGCTGGGAGACGGTACTCTACAATGAGCAGTTCTTC. This encodes CASSWETVLYNEQFF.

This clone was counted between two and nine times. This sequence joins TRBV10-3 and TRBJ2-7; the D gene is possibly TRBD2 (6 bases). The CDR3 has 15 residues. Germline CDR1 reads ENHRY; CDR2 reads SYGVKD. V was clipped by 7 bases and J by 0 bases, with 16 bases between them. The CDR3 sequence: CAIKEGPASSYEQYF. The DNA for the CDR3 is TGTGCCATCAAGGAGGGTCCCGCCAGCTCCTACGAGCAGTACTTC.